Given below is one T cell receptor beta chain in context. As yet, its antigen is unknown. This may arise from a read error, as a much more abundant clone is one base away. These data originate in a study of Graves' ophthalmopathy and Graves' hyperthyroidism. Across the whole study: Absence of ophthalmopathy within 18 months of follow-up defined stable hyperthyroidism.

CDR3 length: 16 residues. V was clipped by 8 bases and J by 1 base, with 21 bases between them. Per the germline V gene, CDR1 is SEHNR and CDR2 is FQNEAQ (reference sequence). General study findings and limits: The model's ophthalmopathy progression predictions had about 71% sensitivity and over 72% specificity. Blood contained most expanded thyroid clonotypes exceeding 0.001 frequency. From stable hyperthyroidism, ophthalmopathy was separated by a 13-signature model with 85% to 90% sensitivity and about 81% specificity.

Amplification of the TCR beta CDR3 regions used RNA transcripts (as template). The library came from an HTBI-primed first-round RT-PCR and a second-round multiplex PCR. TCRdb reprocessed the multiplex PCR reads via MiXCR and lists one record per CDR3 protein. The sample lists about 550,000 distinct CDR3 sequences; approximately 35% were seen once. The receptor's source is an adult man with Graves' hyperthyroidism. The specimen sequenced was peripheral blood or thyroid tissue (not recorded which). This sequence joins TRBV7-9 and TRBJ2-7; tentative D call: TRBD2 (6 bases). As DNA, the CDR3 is TGTGCCAGCGGCCCCCCAGACGCGGAGGGGTCCTACGAGCAGTACTTC. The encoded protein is CASGPPDAEGSYEQYF.